Shown below are 9 T cell receptor beta chains from a single sample sequenced in a study of cytomegalovirus exposure and HLA in healthy donors. Vbeta (60) and Jbeta (13) primers were used in the PCR. Assay: immunoSEQ multiplex PCR; the TCRdb copy retains only in-frame clones and omits some. Seen in this sample are 150,000 or so clones; the ten most common clones hold under 2%. Sequenced material: PBMCs. These receptors all come from a woman aged 45-60 years in good health and CMV-seronegative.

Here the CDR3 DNA reads TGTGCCAGCAGTAATCCTTTCTCTTTAGCGGGGGACACAGATACGCAGTATTTT. Protein sequence: CASSNPFSLAGDTDTQYF. The gene calls are TRBV28 and TRBJ2-3; 9 bases agree with TRBD2. The V and J ends lost 5 bases and 2 bases, in that order; junction bases with no gene match: 14. The CDR3 has 18 amino acids. CDR1 and CDR2 (germline): MDHEN, SYDVKM.

The chain joins TRBV6-5 to TRBJ2-3; possibly TRBD1 for D (6 bases). This CDR3 has 15 amino acids. The V and J ends lost 3 bases and 4 bases respectively, with 14 bases between them. In germline, CDR1 is MNHEY, CDR2 SVGAGI. The CDR3 nucleotides are TGTGCCAGCAGTTATGGACAGTATGGGGCAGATACGCAGTATTTT. Translated: CASSYGQYGADTQYF.

V is TRBV27 and J is TRBJ1-5, with D perhaps matching TRBD1 (6 bases). CDR1 is MNHEY, CDR2 SMNVEV, per germline (reference sequence). With 3 bases removed from V and 4 bases from J, the gap between germline ends came to 13 bases. The CDR3 consists of 15 residues. CDR3 DNA: TGTGCCAGCAGTTTGGGTCCAGGGGCAAATCAGCCCCAGCATTTT. Translating gives CASSLGPGANQPQHF.

Note on this clone: The same CDR3 is also encoded by other DNA sequences in this sample. The chain employs TRBV5-1 and TRBJ2-7, with TRBD2 as a possible D gene (6 bases). This CDR3 region has 14 residues. CDR1 and CDR2 (germline): SGHRS, YFSETQ. The V end was cut by 0 bases, the J end by 2 bases, with 9 bases between. CDR3 sequence: CASSLGGNAYEQYF. As DNA, the CDR3 is TGCGCCAGCAGCTTGGGCGGGAACGCCTACGAGCAGTACTTC.

The gene calls are TRBV28 and TRBJ1-5; the D is unclear. Germline V gene sequence: CDR1 MDHEN, CDR2 SYDVKM. V was pared by 4 bases and J by 3 bases, with 7 bases between. There are 13 residues in the CDR3. The CDR3 bases are TGTGCCAGCAGTTCAACTACCAATCAGCCCCAGCATTTT. Amino acid sequence: CASSSTTNQPQHF.

The chain combines TRBV4-1 with TRBJ2-7, with 9 bases that match TRBD1. CDR3 length: 16 amino acids. CDR1 and CDR2 from the germline V gene are MGHRA and YSYEKL. Trimming took 3 bases from V and 5 from J; bases not matched to a gene: 11. The CDR3 region has the DNA TGCGCCAGCAGCCAGTCAAGGGACAGGGTGCTCCACGAGCAGTACTTC. Amino acid sequence: CASSQSRDRVLHEQYF.

The CDR3 region is CASSAGLQETQYF. The CDR3 coding sequence is TGTGCCAGCAGTGCCGGACTCCAAGAGACCCAGTACTTC. The chain couples TRBV6-6 to TRBJ2-5; TRBD2 might be the D (5 bases). Germline V gene sequence: CDR1 MNHNY, CDR2 SVGAGI (reference sequence). The CDR3 contains 13 residues. Trimming removed 5 bases at V and 1 base at J, with 8 bases between.

The V gene is TRBV28, the J gene TRBJ1-6; no clear D. Germline V gene lookup returns CDR1 MDHEN and CDR2 SYDVKM. There are 12 residues in the CDR3. The V gene lost 7 bases and the J gene lost 10 bases, with 11 bases spanning the gap. The CDR3 DNA reads as TGTGCCAGCACTCCGTCTTTGTCACCCCTCCACTTT. Residues: CASTPSLSPLHF.

This chain joins TRBV5-1 and TRBJ2-2; the D gene is possibly TRBD1 (6 bases). Trimming left V 4 bases short and J 1 base short, with 8 bases between. From germline, CDR1 is SGHRS and CDR2 YFSETQ. The CDR3 length is 14 residues. The CDR3: CASSATGNTGELFF. In nucleotides, the CDR3 is TGCGCCAGCAGCGCGACAGGGAACACCGGGGAGCTGTTTTTT.